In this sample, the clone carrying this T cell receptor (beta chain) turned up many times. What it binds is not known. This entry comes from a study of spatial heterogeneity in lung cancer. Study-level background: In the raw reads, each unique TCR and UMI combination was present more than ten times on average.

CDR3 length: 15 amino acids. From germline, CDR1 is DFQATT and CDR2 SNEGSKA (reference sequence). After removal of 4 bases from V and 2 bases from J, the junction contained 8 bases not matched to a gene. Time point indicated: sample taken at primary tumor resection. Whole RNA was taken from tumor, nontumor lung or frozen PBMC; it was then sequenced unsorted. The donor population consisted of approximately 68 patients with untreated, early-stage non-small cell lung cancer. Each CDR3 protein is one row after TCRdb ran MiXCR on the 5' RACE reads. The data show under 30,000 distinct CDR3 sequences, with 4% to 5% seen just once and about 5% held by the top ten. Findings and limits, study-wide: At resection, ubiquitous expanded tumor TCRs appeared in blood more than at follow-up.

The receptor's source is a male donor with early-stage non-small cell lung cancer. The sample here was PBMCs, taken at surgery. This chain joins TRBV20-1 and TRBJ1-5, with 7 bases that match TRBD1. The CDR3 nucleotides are TGCAGTGCTAATCCGGCAGGACAGGGCAATCAGCCCCAGCATTTT. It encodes CSANPAGQGNQPQHF.